One TCR beta chain is described in this entry. Antigen: not known. The sample is drawn from a study of monozygotic twins with inflammatory bowel disease. Findings and caveats of the study: Among IBD patients, TCRbeta diversity (inverse Simpson) was lower than in healthy co-twins. Telling different T cell subtypes apart from each other was not possible.

Reprocessing the 5' RACE reads, TCRdb reports a single entry for every CDR3 protein and omits DNA. The table counts about 380,000 distinct CDR3 sequences; 2.5% to 3% lies in the top ten. Blood samples, whole and unsorted for T cells, yielded the isolated total RNA. The sequencing input was blood. This clonotype was obtained from a human donor with ulcerative colitis or Crohn's disease, or a healthy co-twin of an affected twin (not recorded which).

The CDR3 is CASSQRAGGMTDTQYF. This chain connects TRBV4-1 to TRBJ2-3; TCRdb calls TRBD1, which cannot be checked without DNA. The CDR3 contains 16 residues. Per germline, CDR1 MGHRA and CDR2 YSYEKL.